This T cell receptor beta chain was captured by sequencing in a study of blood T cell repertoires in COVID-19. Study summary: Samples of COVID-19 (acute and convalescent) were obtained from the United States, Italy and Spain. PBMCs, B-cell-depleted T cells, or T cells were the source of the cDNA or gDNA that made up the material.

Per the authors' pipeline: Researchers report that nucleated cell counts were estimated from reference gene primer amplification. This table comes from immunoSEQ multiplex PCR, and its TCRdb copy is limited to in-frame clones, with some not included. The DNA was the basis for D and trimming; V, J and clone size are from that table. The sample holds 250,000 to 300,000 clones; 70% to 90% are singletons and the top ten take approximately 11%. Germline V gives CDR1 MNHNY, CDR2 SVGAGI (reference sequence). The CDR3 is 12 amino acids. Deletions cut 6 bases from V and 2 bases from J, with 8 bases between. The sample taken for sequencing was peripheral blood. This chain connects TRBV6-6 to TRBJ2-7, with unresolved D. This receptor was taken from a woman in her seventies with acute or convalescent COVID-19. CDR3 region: CASREWPYEQYF. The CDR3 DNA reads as TGTGCCAGCAGAGAATGGCCCTACGAGCAGTACTTC.